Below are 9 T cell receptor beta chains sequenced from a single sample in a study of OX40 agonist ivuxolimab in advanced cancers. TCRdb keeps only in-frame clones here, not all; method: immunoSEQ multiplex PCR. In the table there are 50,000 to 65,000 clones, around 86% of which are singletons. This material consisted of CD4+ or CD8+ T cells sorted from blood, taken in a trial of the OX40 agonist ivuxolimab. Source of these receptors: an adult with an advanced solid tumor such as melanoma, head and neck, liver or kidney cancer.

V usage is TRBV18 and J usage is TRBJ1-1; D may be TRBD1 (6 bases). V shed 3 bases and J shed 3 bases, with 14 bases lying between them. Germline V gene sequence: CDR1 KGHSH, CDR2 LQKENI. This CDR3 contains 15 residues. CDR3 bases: TGTGCCAGCTCACCTTCCCAGGGGTTCTACACTGAAGCTTTCTTT. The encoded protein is CASSPSQGFYTEAFF.

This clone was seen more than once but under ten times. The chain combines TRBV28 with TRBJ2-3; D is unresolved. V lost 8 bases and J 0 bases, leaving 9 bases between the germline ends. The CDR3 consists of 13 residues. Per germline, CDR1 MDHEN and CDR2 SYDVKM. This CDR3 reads CASLLLSTDTQYF. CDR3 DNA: TGTGCCAGCCTGTTACTTAGCACAGATACGCAGTATTTT.

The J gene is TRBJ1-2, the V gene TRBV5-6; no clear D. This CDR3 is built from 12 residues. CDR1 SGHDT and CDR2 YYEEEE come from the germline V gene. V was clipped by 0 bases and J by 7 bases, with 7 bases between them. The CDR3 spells CASSLEPGGYTF. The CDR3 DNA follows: TGTGCCAGCAGCTTGGAACCCGGTGGCTACACCTTC.

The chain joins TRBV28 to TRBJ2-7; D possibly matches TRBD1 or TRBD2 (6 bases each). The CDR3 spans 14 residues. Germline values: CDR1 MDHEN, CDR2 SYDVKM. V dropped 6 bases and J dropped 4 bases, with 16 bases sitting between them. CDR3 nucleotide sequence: TGTGCCAGCAGGGGGCAGGGGAGCGGGTACGAGCAGTACTTC. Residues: CASRGQGSGYEQYF.

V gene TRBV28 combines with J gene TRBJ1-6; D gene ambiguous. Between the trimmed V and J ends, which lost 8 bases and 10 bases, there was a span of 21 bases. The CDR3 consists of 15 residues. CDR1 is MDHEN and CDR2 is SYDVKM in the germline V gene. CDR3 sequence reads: CASGPLDGRGSPLHF. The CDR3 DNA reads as TGTGCCAGCGGACCTTTGGACGGGAGAGGATCACCCCTCCACTTT. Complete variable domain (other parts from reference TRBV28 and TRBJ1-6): DVKVTQSSRYLVKRTGEKVFLECVQDMDHENMFWYRQDPGLGLRLIYFSYDVKMKEKGDIPEGYSVSREKKERFSLILESASTNQTSMYLCASGPLDGRGSPLHFGNGTRLTVT.

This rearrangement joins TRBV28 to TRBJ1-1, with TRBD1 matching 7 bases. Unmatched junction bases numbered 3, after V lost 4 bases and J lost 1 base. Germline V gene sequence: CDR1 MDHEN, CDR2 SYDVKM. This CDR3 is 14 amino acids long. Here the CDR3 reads CASSSTGENTEAFF. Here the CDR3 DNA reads TGTGCCAGCAGTTCCACAGGGGAGAACACTGAAGCTTTCTTT.

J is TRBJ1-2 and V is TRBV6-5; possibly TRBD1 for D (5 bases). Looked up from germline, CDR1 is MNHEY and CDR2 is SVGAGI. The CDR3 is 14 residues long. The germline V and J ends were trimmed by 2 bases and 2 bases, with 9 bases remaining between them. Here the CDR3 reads CASSYLGQNYGYTF. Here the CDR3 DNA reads TGTGCCAGCAGTTACCTGGGGCAGAACTATGGCTACACCTTC.

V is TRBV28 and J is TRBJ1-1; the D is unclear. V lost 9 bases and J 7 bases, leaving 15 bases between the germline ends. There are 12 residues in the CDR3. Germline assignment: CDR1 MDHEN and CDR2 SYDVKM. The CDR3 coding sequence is TGTGCCAGTGCGGGGTTAAAAGGTGAAGCTTTCTTT. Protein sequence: CASAGLKGEAFF.

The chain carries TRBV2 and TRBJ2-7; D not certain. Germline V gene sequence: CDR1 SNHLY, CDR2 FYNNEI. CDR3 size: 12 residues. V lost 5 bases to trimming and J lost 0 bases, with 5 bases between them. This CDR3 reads CASSYSSYEQYF. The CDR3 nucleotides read TGTGCCAGCAGTTACTCCTCCTACGAGCAGTACTTC.